A selection of T cell receptor beta chains follows, all from one sample in a study of early T cells in non-severe SARS-CoV-2 infection. TCRdb reprocessed the 5' RACE reads with MiXCR, giving one entry per CDR3 protein. The table records tens of thousands of distinct CDR3 sequences, around 15% of them present only once. Sequencing used whole blood. Receptor source: an adult who was a healthcare worker with PCR-confirmed SARS-CoV-2 infection or an uninfected control (not recorded which). Each CDR3 is given with its conserved first and last residue. The order of the fields is V gene, D gene, J gene, clone size, CDR3 DNA, CDR3 protein. The D gene is left open where the match is weak. Clone sizes are given selectively: once, few, many, or a class where the clone is expanded.

v_gene: TRBV20-1
d_gene: TRBD1
j_gene: TRBJ2-5
abundance: few
CDR3nt: TGCAGTGCTAGGCCGGGACAGGCCTTTCCCTATCCATACTTC
CDR3aa: CSARPGQAFPYPYF

v_gene: TRBV3-1
d_gene: -
j_gene: TRBJ1-5
abundance: few
CDR3nt: TGTGCCAGCAGCCAAGGAGTCCAGCCCCAGCATTTT
CDR3aa: CASSQGVQPQHF

v_gene: TRBV10-1
d_gene: TRBD2
j_gene: TRBJ2-2
abundance: -
CDR3nt: TGCGCCAGCGGGGACGGACTAGCGGGGGCGAGGATAGACACCGGGGAGCTGTTTTTT
CDR3aa: CASGDGLAGARIDTGELFF

v_gene: TRBV20-1
d_gene: -
j_gene: TRBJ2-7
abundance: few
CDR3nt: TGCAGTGCTAGAGCGGACAGCGCCCTTTCCTACGAGCAGTACTTC
CDR3aa: CSARADSALSYEQYF

v_gene: TRBV3-1
d_gene: -
j_gene: TRBJ1-3
abundance: many
CDR3nt: TGTGCCAGCAGCCAAGGGGAAAAGGCTGGAAACACCATATATTTT
CDR3aa: CASSQGEKAGNTIYF

v_gene: TRBV6-6
d_gene: TRBD2
j_gene: TRBJ2-6
abundance: -
CDR3nt: TGTGCCAGCAGTTCCGGGACTAGCGGGACTGGGGCCAACGTCCTGACTTTC
CDR3aa: CASSSGTSGTGANVLTF

v_gene: TRBV30
d_gene: TRBD1
j_gene: TRBJ2-6
abundance: many
CDR3nt: TGTGCCCTGGGGCTCCGACAGGGGAGCTCTGGGGCCAACGTCCTGACTTTC
CDR3aa: CALGLRQGSSGANVLTF

v_gene: TRBV30
d_gene: -
j_gene: TRBJ2-3
abundance: few
CDR3nt: TGTGCCTGGAGTTGGGGGAACACAGATACGCAGTATTTT
CDR3aa: CAWSWGNTDTQYF

v_gene: TRBV20-1
d_gene: TRBD1
j_gene: TRBJ2-2
abundance: -
CDR3nt: TGCAGTGCTCCGGGACAGGGTACCGGGGAGCTGTTTTTT
CDR3aa: CSAPGQGTGELFF

v_gene: TRBV4-2
d_gene: -
j_gene: TRBJ2-1
abundance: few
CDR3nt: TGTGCCAGCAGCCAACCTAGCCCTTACAATGAGCAGTTCTTC
CDR3aa: CASSQPSPYNEQFF

v_gene: TRBV3-1
d_gene: -
j_gene: TRBJ1-3
abundance: many
CDR3nt: TGTGCCAGCAGCCAAGTCCGACTCCTGTCTGAAAACACCATATATTTT
CDR3aa: CASSQVRLLSENTIYF

v_gene: TRBV3-1
d_gene: TRBD2
j_gene: TRBJ2-1
abundance: -
CDR3nt: TGTGCCAGCAGCCAAGCCAGCGGGGGGGCCCTTGAGCAGTTCTTC
CDR3aa: CASSQASGGALEQFF

v_gene: TRBV20-1
d_gene: -
j_gene: TRBJ2-1
abundance: few
CDR3nt: TGCAGTGCCCAGAGCGGGTCAAGCTCCTACAATGAGCAGTTCTTC
CDR3aa: CSAQSGSSSYNEQFF

v_gene: TRBV5-5
d_gene: -
j_gene: TRBJ2-2
abundance: -
CDR3nt: TGTGCCAGCAGTATCGGCCCGCGGGGTGGGACCGGGGAGCTGTTTTTT
CDR3aa: CASSIGPRGGTGELFF

v_gene: TRBV10-3
d_gene: -
j_gene: TRBJ2-7
abundance: -
CDR3nt: TGTGCCATCAGTGAGTCTTGGGGCGAGGGGAACGAGCAGTACTTC
CDR3aa: CAISESWGEGNEQYF

v_gene: TRBV12-3/TRBV12-4
d_gene: -
j_gene: TRBJ1-5
abundance: many
CDR3nt: TGTGCCAGCAGCCCCACTCGCACCCGCCCGGGGGCCCAGCATTTT
CDR3aa: CASSPTRTRPGAQHF

v_gene: TRBV20-1
d_gene: TRBD2
j_gene: TRBJ2-5
abundance: medium-sized
CDR3nt: TGCAGTGCTAGAGGGGCTAGCGGGAGTGATAGGGCGGGGCCCCTTGAGACCCAGTACTTC
CDR3aa: CSARGASGSDRAGPLETQYF

v_gene: TRBV29-1
d_gene: TRBD1
j_gene: TRBJ1-1
abundance: -
CDR3nt: TGCAGCGTAGCCGACAGGGGGCGAACTGAAGCTTTCTTT
CDR3aa: CSVADRGRTEAFF

v_gene: TRBV29-1
d_gene: -
j_gene: TRBJ2-3
abundance: many
CDR3nt: TGCAGCGGAACCGGGCGTTACACAGATACGCAGTATTTT
CDR3aa: CSGTGRYTDTQYF

v_gene: TRBV11-1
d_gene: TRBD2
j_gene: TRBJ2-1
abundance: -
CDR3nt: TGTGCCAGCAGCTCGGGGGGTTACGGTGAGCAGTTCTTC
CDR3aa: CASSSGGYGEQFF

v_gene: TRBV3-1
d_gene: TRBD1
j_gene: TRBJ2-4
abundance: -
CDR3nt: TGTGCCAGCAGCCTTACAGGGGGCCAGAACATTCAGTACTTC
CDR3aa: CASSLTGGQNIQYF

v_gene: TRBV7-3
d_gene: -
j_gene: TRBJ2-1
abundance: few
CDR3nt: TGTGCCAGCAGCTTAGGTAGCCCCAATGAGCAGTTCTTC
CDR3aa: CASSLGSPNEQFF

v_gene: TRBV6-5
d_gene: -
j_gene: TRBJ1-6
abundance: many
CDR3nt: TGTGCCAGCAGACCCCTAGACCGGTCTAATTCACCCCTCCACTTT
CDR3aa: CASRPLDRSNSPLHF

v_gene: TRBV29-1
d_gene: -
j_gene: TRBJ1-1
abundance: many
CDR3nt: TGCAGCGTTGAAGGGGGGCCTATGAACACTGAAGCTTTCTTT
CDR3aa: CSVEGGPMNTEAFF

v_gene: TRBV18
d_gene: TRBD1
j_gene: TRBJ1-1
abundance: many
CDR3nt: TGTGCCAGCTCCACTGCAGGACAGGAGGGATCTGAAGCTTTCTTT
CDR3aa: CASSTAGQEGSEAFF

v_gene: TRBV5-4
d_gene: -
j_gene: TRBJ2-2
abundance: many
CDR3nt: TGTGCCAGCAGCTTGCTCAGTCTACGTCCCGGGGAGCTGTTTTTT
CDR3aa: CASSLLSLRPGELFF

v_gene: TRBV5-1
d_gene: -
j_gene: TRBJ2-5
abundance: many
CDR3nt: TGCGCCAGCAGCCCACAGGGAGGACGGCAAGAGACCCAGTACTTC
CDR3aa: CASSPQGGRQETQYF

v_gene: TRBV10-3
d_gene: -
j_gene: TRBJ2-3
abundance: many
CDR3nt: TGTGCCATCAGTGAGGAGGGAGCGGGTGCAGATACGCAGTATTTT
CDR3aa: CAISEEGAGADTQYF

v_gene: TRBV29-1
d_gene: -
j_gene: TRBJ2-2
abundance: -
CDR3nt: TGCAGCGTTGGGGGTAACACCGGGGAGCTGTTTTTT
CDR3aa: CSVGGNTGELFF

v_gene: TRBV20-1
d_gene: TRBD1
j_gene: TRBJ2-7
abundance: many
CDR3nt: TGCAGTGCTAGTTATTCGGGACAGGCGACGTACGAGCAGTACTTC
CDR3aa: CSASYSGQATYEQYF

v_gene: TRBV19
d_gene: TRBD1
j_gene: TRBJ2-2
abundance: many
CDR3nt: TGTGCCAGTAGTAACACAGGGGGCGCCACCGGGGAGCTGTTTTTT
CDR3aa: CASSNTGGATGELFF